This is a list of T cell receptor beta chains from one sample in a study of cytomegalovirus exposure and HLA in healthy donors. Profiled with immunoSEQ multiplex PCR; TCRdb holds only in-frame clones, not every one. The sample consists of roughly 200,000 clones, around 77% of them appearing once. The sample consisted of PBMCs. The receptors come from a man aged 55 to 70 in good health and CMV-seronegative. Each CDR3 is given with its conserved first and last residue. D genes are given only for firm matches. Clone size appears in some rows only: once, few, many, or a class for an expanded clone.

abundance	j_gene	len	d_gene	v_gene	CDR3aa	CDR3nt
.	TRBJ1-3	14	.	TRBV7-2	CASSLESSGNTIYF	TGTGCCAGCAGCTTAGAGAGCTCTGGAAACACCATATATTTT
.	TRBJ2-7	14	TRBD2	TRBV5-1	CARIGTSASYEQYF	TGCGCCAGAATAGGGACTAGTGCTTCCTACGAGCAGTACTTC
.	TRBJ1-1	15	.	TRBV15	CATSRDRGPNTEAFF	TGTGCCACCAGCAGAGATAGGGGTCCGAACACTGAAGCTTTCTTT
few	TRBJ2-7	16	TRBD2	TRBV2	CASSRELGLAGGEQYF	TGTGCCAGCAGTAGGGAACTCGGACTAGCGGGAGGAGAGCAGTACTTC
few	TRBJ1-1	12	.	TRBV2	CASEGGNTEAFF	TGTGCCAGCGAAGGGGGAAATACTGAAGCTTTCTTT
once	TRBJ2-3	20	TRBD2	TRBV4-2	CASSQVRGASAGGGTDTQYF	TGTGCCAGCAGCCAAGTCAGGGGGGCTTCTGCGGGGGGGGGCACAGATACGCAGTATTTT
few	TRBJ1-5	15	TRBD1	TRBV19	CASSIWTGGNQPQHF	TGTGCCAGTAGTATATGGACAGGGGGCAATCAGCCCCAGCATTTT
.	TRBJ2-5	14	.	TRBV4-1	CASSQDQGQETQYF	TGCGCCAGCAGCCAAGATCAGGGACAAGAGACCCAGTACTTC
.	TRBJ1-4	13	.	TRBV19	CASSPPENEKLFF	TGTGCCAGTAGCCCACCGGAGAATGAAAAACTGTTTTTT
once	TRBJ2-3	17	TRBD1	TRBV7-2	CASSSDLTGVSTDTQYF	TGTGCCAGCAGCTCGGATTTGACAGGGGTTAGCACAGATACGCAGTATTTT
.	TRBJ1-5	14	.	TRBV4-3	CASSQGRNNQPQHF	TGCGCCAGCAGCCAAGGGCGGAACAATCAGCCCCAGCATTTT
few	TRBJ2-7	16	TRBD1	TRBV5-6	CASSLIRGTGVNEQYF	TGTGCCAGCAGCTTGATTCGGGGGACAGGGGTGAACGAGCAGTACTTC
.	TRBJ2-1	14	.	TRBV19	CASSSHRVGDEQFF	TGTGCCAGTAGTAGTCACAGGGTTGGCGATGAGCAGTTCTTC
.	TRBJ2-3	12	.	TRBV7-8	CASSLQSDTQYF	TGTGCCAGCAGCCTACAGTCCGATACGCAGTATTTT
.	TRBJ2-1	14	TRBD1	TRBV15	CATSRGGQSNEQFF	TGTGCCACCAGCAGAGGGGGACAGTCCAATGAGCAGTTCTTC
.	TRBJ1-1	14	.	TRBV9	CASSVATLNTEAFF	TGTGCCAGCAGCGTAGCGACACTGAACACTGAAGCTTTCTTT
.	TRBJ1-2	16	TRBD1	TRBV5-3	CARSSYPGQPDYGYTF	TGTGCCAGAAGCTCCTATCCGGGACAGCCAGACTATGGCTACACCTTC
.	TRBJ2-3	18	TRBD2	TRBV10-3	CAISGPSGRAARTDTQYF	TGTGCCATCAGTGGGCCTAGCGGGAGGGCCGCCCGCACAGATACGCAGTATTTT
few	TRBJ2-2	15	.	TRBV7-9	CASRPGQAGKGELFF	TGTGCCAGCAGGCCAGGACAGGCGGGGAAAGGGGAGCTGTTTTTT
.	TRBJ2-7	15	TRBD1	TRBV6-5	CASRTPRQGNNEQYF	TGTGCCAGCAGAACCCCGAGACAGGGGAACAACGAGCAGTACTTC
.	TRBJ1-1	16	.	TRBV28	CASYYGAGRMGTEAFF	TGTGCCAGCTACTATGGGGCAGGGAGGATGGGCACTGAAGCTTTCTTT
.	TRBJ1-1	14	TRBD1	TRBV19	CASSIRTGGTEAFF	TGTGCCAGTAGTATAAGGACAGGGGGCACTGAAGCTTTCTTT
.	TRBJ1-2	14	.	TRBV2	CASSERGPNYGYTF	TGTGCCAGCAGTGAACGGGGTCCAAACTATGGCTACACCTTC
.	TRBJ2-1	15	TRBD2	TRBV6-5	CASSGSGRAGNEQFF	TGTGCCAGCAGTGGTAGCGGGAGGGCGGGTAATGAGCAGTTCTTC
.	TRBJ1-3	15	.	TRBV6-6	CASIETGKSGNTIYF	TGTGCCAGCATTGAGACAGGCAAGTCTGGAAACACCATATATTTT
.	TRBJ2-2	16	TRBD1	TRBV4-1	CASSQGLQGLAGELFF	TGCGCCAGCAGCCAAGGGTTACAGGGGTTGGCCGGGGAGCTGTTTTTT
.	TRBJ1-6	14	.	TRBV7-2	CASTLTHSDSPLHF	TGTGCCAGCACCCTAACCCATTCGGATTCACCCCTCCACTTT
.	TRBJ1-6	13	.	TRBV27	CASKGHYNSPLHF	TGTGCCAGTAAGGGACATTATAATTCACCCCTCCACTTT
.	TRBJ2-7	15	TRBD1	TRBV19	CASSIGTGISYEQYF	TGTGCCAGTAGTATAGGGACAGGGATCTCCTACGAGCAGTACTTC
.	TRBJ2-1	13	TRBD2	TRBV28	CAGQGGRAGEQFF	TGTGCCGGTCAAGGCGGGAGGGCCGGGGAGCAGTTCTTC
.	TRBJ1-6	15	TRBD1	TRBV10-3	CAIREWTGSFSPLHF	TGTGCCATCAGGGAATGGACAGGGAGTTTTTCACCCCTCCACTTT
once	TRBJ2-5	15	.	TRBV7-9	CASSIKLGIGETQYF	TGTGCCAGCAGCATCAAACTAGGAATTGGTGAGACCCAGTACTTC
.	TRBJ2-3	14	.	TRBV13	CASSITDRTDTQYF	TGTGCCAGCAGCATCACAGACCGGACAGATACGCAGTATTTT
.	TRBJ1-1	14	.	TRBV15	CATSRDQGRTEAFF	TGTGCCACCAGCAGAGATCAGGGGCGCACTGAAGCTTTCTTT
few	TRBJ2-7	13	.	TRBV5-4	CASSLGGVYEQYF	TGTGCCAGCAGCTTGGGCGGGGTCTACGAGCAGTACTTC
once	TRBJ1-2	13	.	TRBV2	CASAQDANYGYTF	TGTGCCAGCGCCCAGGATGCCAACTATGGCTACACCTTC
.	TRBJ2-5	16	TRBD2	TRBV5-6	CASSLELAALQETQYF	TGTGCCAGCAGCTTGGAACTAGCGGCCCTCCAAGAGACCCAGTACTTC
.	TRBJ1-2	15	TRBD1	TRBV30	CAWSNSWTGGYGYPF	TGTGCCTGGAGTAATTCTTGGACAGGGGGCTATGGCTACCCCTTC
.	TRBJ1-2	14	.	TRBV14	CASSQGAGVGGYPF	TGTGCCAGCAGCCAAGGTGCAGGGGTCGGTGGCTACCCCTTC
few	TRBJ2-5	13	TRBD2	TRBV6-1	CASISGGGETQYF	TGTGCCAGCATTAGCGGGGGAGGAGAGACCCAGTACTTC
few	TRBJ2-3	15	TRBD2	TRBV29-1	CSVRTSGSNADTQYF	TGCAGCGTTCGGACTAGCGGGAGCAACGCAGATACGCAGTATTTT
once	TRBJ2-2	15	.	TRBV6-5	CASTRRGGGTGELFF	TGTGCCAGCACAAGAAGGGGGGGTGGTACCGGGGAGCTGTTTTTT
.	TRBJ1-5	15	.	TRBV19	CASSMVAGSNQPQHF	TGTGCCAGTAGTATGGTCGCAGGTAGCAATCAGCCCCAGCATTTT
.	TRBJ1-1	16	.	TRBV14	CASSPLWAGVGTEAFF	TGTGCCAGCAGCCCCCTATGGGCAGGGGTCGGCACTGAAGCTTTCTTT
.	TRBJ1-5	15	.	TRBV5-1	CASSLAGLDNQPQHF	TGCGCCAGCAGCTTGGCCGGCCTAGACAATCAGCCCCAGCATTTT
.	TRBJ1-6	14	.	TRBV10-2	CASRTGHYNSPLNF	TGCGCCAGCAGGACGGGACATTATAATTCACCCCTCAACTTT
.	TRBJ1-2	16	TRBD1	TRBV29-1	CSVEDYGTGGVYGYTF	TGCAGCGTTGAAGATTACGGGACAGGGGGTGTCTATGGCTACACCTTC
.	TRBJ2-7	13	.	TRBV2	CASSEAGLGRQYF	TGTGCCAGCAGTGAAGCGGGCCTTGGGAGGCAGTACTTC
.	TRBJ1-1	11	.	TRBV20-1	CSASRRAEAFF	TGCAGTGCTAGTCGTCGGGCTGAAGCTTTCTTT
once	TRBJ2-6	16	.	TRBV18	CASSPPQQGGANVLTF	TGTGCCAGCTCACCACCTCAGCAGGGTGGGGCCAACGTCCTGACTTTC
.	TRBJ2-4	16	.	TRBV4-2	CASSRSSAGTENIQYF	TGTGCCAGCAGCCGATCTAGCGCCGGGACAGAAAACATTCAGTACTTC
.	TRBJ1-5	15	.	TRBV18	CASSPTVQGGQPQHF	TGTGCCAGCTCACCCACAGTGCAGGGCGGCCAGCCCCAGCATTTT
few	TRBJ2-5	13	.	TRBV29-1	CSVTTGWGETQYF	TGCAGCGTTACAACAGGGTGGGGGGAGACCCAGTACTTC
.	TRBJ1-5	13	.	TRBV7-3	CASSLVGNQPQHF	TGTGCCAGCAGCTTAGTCGGCAATCAGCCCCAGCATTTT
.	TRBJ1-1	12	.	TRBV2	CASSRENTEAFF	TGTGCCAGCAGTCGGGAAAACACTGAAGCTTTCTTT